This T cell receptor (beta chain) is from a study of HIV-infected patients and healthy controls. The CDR3 is 14 residues long. Between the trimmed V and J ends, which lost 0 bases and 1 base, there was a span of 7 bases. Germline loops: CDR1 SGHDT, CDR2 YYEEEE. TCRdb called the 5' RACE reads again in MiXCR, with one record for every CDR3 protein. This table holds about 64,000 distinct CDR3 sequences, 15% to 20% found once. This clonotype has just one count. The gene calls are TRBV5-6 and TRBJ1-1; D not resolved. Sample: CD4+ T cells from blood. The sequence was collected from a human donor in good health. CDR3 DNA sequence: TGTGCCAGCAGCTTGGTCGGTGGGAACACTGAAGCTTTCTTT. It specifies CASSLVGGNTEAFF.